The 27 T cell receptor beta chains below were found in one sample sequenced in a study of blood T cell repertoires in COVID-19. Profiling relied on immunoSEQ multiplex PCR, and the TCRdb table lists in-frame clones only, not all of them. The sample carries around 90,000 clones, 85% to 90% recorded once. Material: peripheral blood. These TCRs come from a man between 45 and 60 years old with COVID-19, enrolled during active disease.

This chain connects TRBV6-5 to TRBJ2-7; D remains unclear. This CDR3 has 13 amino acids. CDR1 MNHEY and CDR2 SVGAGI come from the germline V gene. The V end was cut by 6 bases, the J end by 4 bases, with 13 bases between. DNA for the CDR3: TGTGCCAGCAGCCCGACAAGCAGGTACGAGCAGTACTTC. It translates to CASSPTSRYEQYF.

V is TRBV9 and J is TRBJ2-6, with TRBD1 matching 9 bases. Germline CDR1 SGDLS, CDR2 YYNGEE. This CDR3 is built from 19 residues. The V and J ends lost 3 bases and 2 bases, in that order; junction bases with no gene match: 12. CDR3 DNA: TGTGCCAGCAGCGCGGGGACAGGGATTAGAGTCCCTGGGGCCAACGTCCTGACTTTC. Its protein product is CASSAGTGIRVPGANVLTF.

CDR3 region: CASSLLDRAMGGYTF. The CDR3, as DNA: TGTGCCAGCAGCTTACTCGACAGGGCAATGGGTGGCTACACCTTC. V and J are TRBV5-8 and TRBJ1-2; TRBD1 matches at 7 bases. The CDR3 length is 15 residues. Germline V CDR1 and CDR2: SGHTS, YDEGEE. Trimming cost V 2 bases and J 7 bases; bases outside gene matches: 11. Full variable domain (remainder filled in from reference TRBV5-8 and TRBJ1-2): EAGVTQSPTHLIKTRGQQATLRCSPISGHTSVYWYQQALGLGLQFLLWYDEGEERNRGNFPPRFSGRQFPNYSSELNVNALELEDSALYLCASSLLDRAMGGYTFGSGTRLTVV.

The V call is TRBV4-2, the J call TRBJ2-7; 8 positions match TRBD2. In germline, CDR1 is LGHNA, CDR2 YNFKEQ. This CDR3 is 16 amino acids long. V gave up 1 base and J gave up 2 bases; unmatched junction bases: 7. CDR3 nucleotides: TGTGCCAGCAGCCAAGCATCAACTAGCGGCCCCTACGAGCAGTACTTC. It encodes CASSQASTSGPYEQYF.

The chain carries TRBV11-1 and TRBJ1-6; perhaps TRBD1 as D (6 bases). Trimming stripped 6 bases from V and 3 bases from J, with 12 bases between. CDR3 length: 15 residues. Germline V gene lookup returns CDR1 SGHAT and CDR2 FQDESV (reference sequence). The CDR3, as DNA: TGTGCCAGCAGGGACAGTCGCCTCTATAATTCACCCCTCCACTTT. This sequence encodes CASRDSRLYNSPLHF.

The V call is TRBV5-1, the J call TRBJ1-1; a possible D gene is TRBD1 (5 bases). CDR1 is SGHRS and CDR2 is YFSETQ in the germline V gene. Trimming removed 0 bases at V and 4 bases at J, with 13 bases between. This CDR3 region has 15 residues. Here the CDR3 DNA reads TGCGCCAGCAGCTTGGGCCAGGGCGAAATCACTGAAGCTTTCTTT. Amino acid sequence: CASSLGQGEITEAFF.

The chain carries TRBV7-2 and TRBJ2-7, with D maybe TRBD1 (5 bases). The length of the CDR3 is 15 residues. Deletions cut 5 bases from V and 4 bases from J, with 18 bases between. Germline V CDR1 and CDR2: SGHTA, FQGNSA. The DNA for the CDR3 is TGTGCCAGCAGCGATAGTGGGGCCGCCTTTTACGAGCAGTACTTC. It specifies CASSDSGAAFYEQYF.

V is TRBV3-1 (or the pseudogene TRBV3-2) and J is TRBJ1-3, with 7 bases fitting TRBD1. V dropped 4 bases and J dropped 0; count of bases not matched to a gene: 3. The germline V gene encodes CDR1 LGHDT and CDR2 YNNKEL (reference sequence). This CDR3 has 15 amino acids. The DNA of the CDR3 is TGTGCCAGCAGCCCGGACAGGATCTCTGGAAACACCATATATTTT. It specifies CASSPDRISGNTIYF.

The chain employs TRBV3-1 (or the pseudogene TRBV3-2) and TRBJ2-2; 7 bases align to TRBD2. CDR3 length equals 15 residues. Trimming at V came to 6 bases and at J to 2 bases, leaving 6 bases not matched to a gene. The germline V gene has CDR1 LGHDT and CDR2 YNNKEL (reference sequence). This chain's CDR3 is CASSLTSTNTGELFF. As DNA, the CDR3 is TGTGCCAGCAGTCTGACTAGCACAAACACCGGGGAGCTGTTTTTT.

The CDR3 protein is CASSGQGGGYTF. The CDR3 bases are TGTGCCAGCAGTGGACAGGGTGGGGGCTACACCTTC. The chain recombines TRBV2 with TRBJ1-2; 7 bases agree with TRBD1. V was pared by 4 bases and J by 8 bases, with 4 bases of the junction left unmatched. This CDR3 contains 12 residues. CDR1 is SNHLY, CDR2 FYNNEI, per germline.

This chain uses TRBV28 with TRBJ1-2, with D uncertain. This CDR3 has 14 residues. Germline V gives CDR1 MDHEN, CDR2 SYDVKM. Trimming removed 7 bases from V and 3 bases from J, with 15 bases in between. The CDR3 here is CASTRGGPDYGYTF. The CDR3 DNA is TGTGCCAGCACCCGAGGAGGGCCGGACTATGGCTACACCTTC.

This chain connects TRBV5-4 to TRBJ1-2; unclear D gene. V was clipped by 0 bases and J by 6 bases, with 12 bases between them. This CDR3 has 14 amino acids. CDR1 is SGHNT, CDR2 YYREEE, per germline (reference sequence). CDR3 sequence reads: CASSLAQLLHGYTF. For the CDR3, the DNA is TGTGCCAGCAGCTTGGCCCAACTCCTCCATGGCTACACCTTC.

This chain links TRBV3-1 (or the pseudogene TRBV3-2) with TRBJ1-6; a possible D gene is TRBD1 (6 bases). Germline V gene sequence: CDR1 LGHDT, CDR2 YNNKEL (reference sequence). V lost 4 bases, J lost 7 bases, and 23 bases lay in between. The CDR3 is 18 residues long. This CDR3 is CASSLNPRWGGGNSPLHF. DNA for the CDR3: TGTGCCAGCAGCCTCAATCCGAGGTGGGGAGGGGGAAATTCACCCCTCCACTTT.

The sample holds a few counts of this clone. V and J are TRBV10-1 and TRBJ2-3; 15 bases align to TRBD2. The CDR3 loop spans 17 amino acids. V lost 5 bases to trimming and J lost 3 bases; unmatched junction nucleotides: 6. Germline V gene sequence: CDR1 WNHNN, CDR2 SYGVQD (reference sequence). CDR3 DNA sequence: TGCGCCAGCAGTCCCCAGGGACTAGCGGGGGGAACAGATACGCAGTATTTT. Its translation: CASSPQGLAGGTDTQYF.

This rearrangement joins TRBV19 to TRBJ2-5; tentative D call: TRBD2 (6 bases). V shed 8 bases and J shed 5 bases, with 18 bases lying between them. The CDR3 length is 14 residues. The germline V gene has CDR1 LNHDA and CDR2 SQIVND (reference sequence). CDR3 DNA sequence: TGTGCCAGTTCGCGGGGTACCCTGGGCGAGACCCAGTACTTC. It translates to CASSRGTLGETQYF.

The chain links TRBV7-8 to TRBJ1-2; perhaps TRBD1 as D (5 bases). Germline CDR1 reads SGHVS; CDR2 reads FQNEAQ. The CDR3 runs 16 residues. The V end was cut by 1 base, the J end by 5 bases, with 17 bases between. DNA of the CDR3: TGTGCCAGCAGCTTAGGTCGGGTTGGGGAGGGGTATGGCTACACCTTC. This encodes CASSLGRVGEGYGYTF.

This rearrangement joins TRBV6-2 or TRBV6-3 to TRBJ1-5; possibly TRBD1 for D (6 bases). The germline V gene encodes CDR1 MNHEY and CDR2 SVGEGT. Trimming stripped 1 base from V and 4 bases from J, with 14 bases between. This CDR3 is built from 16 residues. CDR3 nucleotides: TGTGCCAGCAGTTACTTTCTGGGGGCAGCTAATCAGCCCCAGCATTTT. Residues: CASSYFLGAANQPQHF.

This chain joins TRBV28 and TRBJ1-2, with 11 bases aligning to TRBD1. V lost 4 bases to trimming and J lost 4 bases; unmatched junction nucleotides: 5. CDR1 and CDR2 from the germline V gene are MDHEN and SYDVKM. The CDR3 is made up of 15 amino acids. Written as DNA, the CDR3 is TGTGCCAGCAGTTCCCCCGGGACAGGGGGCTATGGCTACACCTTC. The encoded protein is CASSSPGTGGYGYTF.

This clone has a handful of counts. The chain employs TRBV5-6 and TRBJ2-7, with TRBD1 matching over 9 bases. This CDR3 is built from 15 residues. The trim removed 4 bases at V and 0 bases at J, leaving 5 bases unmatched. Germline CDR1 and CDR2: SGHDT and YYEEEE. The CDR3 nucleotides read TGTGCCAGCAGCCCCGGGACAGGGAACTCCTACGAGCAGTACTTC. It codes for CASSPGTGNSYEQYF.

The chain is built from TRBV3-1 (or the pseudogene TRBV3-2) and TRBJ2-7; 10 bases align to TRBD2. Germline trimming cut 4 bases from V and 0 bases from J; bases unmatched to any gene: 3. Germline values: CDR1 LGHDT, CDR2 YNNKEL (reference sequence). The CDR3 has 15 residues. In DNA form, the CDR3 reads TGTGCCAGCAGCCTTACTAGCGGGGACTCCTACGAGCAGTACTTC. Protein sequence: CASSLTSGDSYEQYF.

V is TRBV7-8 and J is TRBJ1-4; D unresolved. This CDR3 is 14 amino acids long. The V end was cut by 1 base, the J end by 3 bases, with 6 bases between. The germline V gene has CDR1 SGHVS and CDR2 FQNEAQ. In DNA, the CDR3 is TGTGCCAGCAGCTTAGGAGGAGCTAATGAAAAACTGTTTTTT. Translation gives CASSLGGANEKLFF. Full variable domain (rest looked up from reference TRBV7-8 and TRBJ1-4): GAGVSQSPRYKVAKRGQDVALRCDPISGHVSLFWYQQALGQGPEFLTYFQNEAQLDKSGLPSDRFFAERPEGSVSTLKIQRTQQEDSAVYLCASSLGGANEKLFFGSGTQLSVL.

This chain connects TRBV9 to TRBJ2-3; 7 bases are a match to TRBD1. Trimming removed 3 bases from V and 2 bases from J; junction bases left unmatched: 6. CDR1 SGDLS and CDR2 YYNGEE come from the germline V gene. The CDR3 is 15 amino acids. For the CDR3, the DNA is TGTGCCAGCAGCGCCACGACAGGGCACACAGATACGCAGTATTTT. Translated, it gives CASSATTGHTDTQYF.

This chain uses TRBV4-1 with TRBJ1-2, with 7 bases that match TRBD1. J lost 5 bases, V lost 2 bases, and 11 bases had no gene match. This CDR3 is built from 16 residues. Germline assignment: CDR1 MGHRA and CDR2 YSYEKL. In nucleotides, the CDR3 is TGCGCCAGCAGCCAACGCTCCGGGACAGCTGAATATGGCTACACCTTC. Translated, it gives CASSQRSGTAEYGYTF.

The rearrangement uses TRBV2 and TRBJ1-1; TRBD1 is a possible D gene (5 bases). CDR3 size: 12 residues. V lost 3 bases, J lost 6 bases, and 8 bases lay in between. Germline V gene sequence: CDR1 SNHLY, CDR2 FYNNEI. CDR3 coding DNA: TGTGCCAGCAGTGACGACAGAGCTGAAGCTTTCTTT. It is translated as CASSDDRAEAFF.

This chain joins TRBV9 and TRBJ2-3; D is ambiguous. Germline lookup yields CDR1 SGDLS and CDR2 YYNGEE. The CDR3 is made up of 14 amino acids. The germline V and J ends were trimmed by 0 bases and 1 base, with 6 bases remaining between them. The CDR3 sequence: CASSVGAGTDTQYF. CDR3 nucleotides: TGTGCCAGCAGCGTAGGGGCAGGCACAGATACGCAGTATTTT.

The chain links TRBV19 to TRBJ1-6; perhaps TRBD1 as D (6 bases). Germline-derived CDR1 and CDR2 are LNHDA and SQIVND (reference sequence). The CDR3 runs 16 residues. V was pared by 5 bases and J by 10 bases, with 21 bases between. The chain's CDR3 is CASSGLDSGLSSPLHF. For the CDR3, the DNA is TGTGCCAGTAGTGGACTGGACAGTGGGCTATCCTCACCCCTCCACTTT.

V gene TRBV19 combines with J gene TRBJ1-1, with D uncertain. This CDR3 has 12 residues. V shed 8 bases and J shed 4 bases, with 11 bases lying between them. Germline V gene sequence: CDR1 LNHDA, CDR2 SQIVND (reference sequence). The chain's CDR3 is CASRSRGTEAFF. CDR3 bases: TGTGCCAGTCGGAGTCGGGGCACTGAAGCTTTCTTT.